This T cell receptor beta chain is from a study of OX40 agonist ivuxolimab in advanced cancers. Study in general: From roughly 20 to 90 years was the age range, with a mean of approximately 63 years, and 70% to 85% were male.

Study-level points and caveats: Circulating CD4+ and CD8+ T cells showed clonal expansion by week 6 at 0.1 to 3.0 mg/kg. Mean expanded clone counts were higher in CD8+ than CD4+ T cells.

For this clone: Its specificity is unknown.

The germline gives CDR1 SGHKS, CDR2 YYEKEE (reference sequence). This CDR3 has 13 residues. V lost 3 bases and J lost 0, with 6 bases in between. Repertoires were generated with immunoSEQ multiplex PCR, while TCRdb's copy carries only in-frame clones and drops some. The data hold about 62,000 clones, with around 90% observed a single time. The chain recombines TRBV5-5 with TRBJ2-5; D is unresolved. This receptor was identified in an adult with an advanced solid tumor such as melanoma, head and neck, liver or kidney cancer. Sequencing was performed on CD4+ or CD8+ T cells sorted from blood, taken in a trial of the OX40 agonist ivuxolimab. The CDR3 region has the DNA TGTGCCAGCAGCTCGATTCACCAAGAGACCCAGTACTTC. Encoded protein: CASSSIHQETQYF.